The 32 T cell receptor beta chains below all came from one sample that was sequenced in a study of cytomegalovirus exposure and HLA in healthy donors. PCR was performed using 60 Vbeta and 13 Jbeta primers. The method was immunoSEQ multiplex PCR; TCRdb's version includes in-frame clones alone and lacks a portion of them. The sample includes some 45,000 clones, approximately 90% of them seen just once. The specimen sequenced was PBMCs. The receptors originated from a woman in her thirties or forties in good health and CMV-seropositive.

This rearrangement joins TRBV19 to TRBJ2-1; 13 bases align to TRBD2. The trim removed 1 base at V and 8 bases at J, leaving 2 bases unmatched. The germline V gene has CDR1 LNHDA and CDR2 SQIVND (reference sequence). CDR3 length equals 15 residues. The CDR3 reads CASSIGTSGSDEQFF. The DNA of the CDR3 is TGTGCCAGTAGTATAGGGACTAGCGGGAGCGATGAGCAGTTCTTC.

This chain uses TRBV25-1 with TRBJ2-2; 7 bases align to TRBD2. V was pared by 7 bases and J by 5 bases, with 16 bases of the junction left unmatched. Germline CDR1 MGHDK, CDR2 SYGVNS. The CDR3 contains 17 residues. The CDR3 region has the DNA TGTGCCAGCACGACCCGCCTGACGGGAGGAGGGACCGGGGAGCTGTTTTTT. It translates to CASTTRLTGGGTGELFF.

This chain's CDR3 is CSVAGTGLYEQYF. The CDR3 DNA is TGCAGCGTAGCCGGGACAGGGCTTTACGAGCAGTACTTC. The chain combines TRBV29-1 with TRBJ2-7; 9 bases are a match to TRBD1. Germline-derived CDR1 and CDR2 are SQVTM and ANQGSEA. Trimming removed 6 bases from V and 4 bases from J; junction bases left unmatched: 7. CDR3 length equals 13 residues.

This rearrangement joins TRBV14 to TRBJ1-1; D is perhaps TRBD1 (5 bases). The germline CDR1 and CDR2 sequences are SGHDN and FVKESK. This CDR3 has 13 amino acids. V was pared by 4 bases and J by 4 bases, with 10 bases between. The CDR3 region has the DNA TGTGCCAGCAGCCGCCAGGGAGGCACTGAAGCTTTCTTT. Translated: CASSRQGGTEAFF.

In its sample, this clone was seen a few times. This chain joins TRBV21-1 and TRBJ1-5; whether TRBD1, the table's D call, matches the DNA was not checked. TRBV21-1 is deemed a pseudogene. This CDR3 spans 12 amino acids. CDR3 loop: CASSITGKSLHF. The CDR3, as DNA: TGTGCCAGCAGCATAACAGGGAAAAGTTTGCATTTT.

This clone appeared a single time. This sequence joins TRBV18 and TRBJ1-1; weak D call: TRBD1 (5 bases). CDR3 length: 15 amino acids. Germline CDR1 KGHSH, CDR2 LQKENI. The V end lost 6 bases, the J end lost 6 bases, and 20 bases lay between the germline ends. The CDR3 DNA is TGTGCCAGCTCCTCCTATTCGGGGACTGTATCTGAAGCTTTCTTT. Residues: CASSSYSGTVSEAFF.

V usage is TRBV9 and J usage is TRBJ2-5; TRBD2 agrees at 9 bases. The CDR3 sequence is 16 residues long. Germline values: CDR1 SGDLS, CDR2 YYNGEE. The junction had 11 bases not matched to a gene; V was cut back by 4 bases and J by 4 bases. The CDR3 DNA follows: TGTGCCAGCAGCCCACGTGAAGCGGGGGGACGAGAGACCCAGTACTTC. Its translation: CASSPREAGGRETQYF.

The gene calls are TRBV6-1 and TRBJ1-1, with D uncertain. CDR3 length: 12 residues. V lost 7 bases to trimming and J lost 1 base, with 7 bases between them. Looked up from germline, CDR1 is MNHNS and CDR2 is SASEGT. CDR3 DNA: TGTGCCAGCAATAGACAGAACACTGAAGCTTTCTTT. Protein: CASNRQNTEAFF.

The chain recombines TRBV5-1 with TRBJ2-1; 9 nucleotides match TRBD1. Germline trimming cut 3 bases from V and 6 bases from J; bases unmatched to any gene: 4. The germline V gene has CDR1 SGHRS and CDR2 YFSETQ. The CDR3 is 14 amino acids. CDR3 protein: CASSWDRVTNEQFF. As DNA, the CDR3 is TGCGCCAGCAGCTGGGACAGGGTTACCAATGAGCAGTTCTTC.

The J gene is TRBJ1-3, the V gene TRBV11-2; no clear D gene. CDR1 is SGHAT, CDR2 FQNNGV, per germline. The CDR3 consists of 14 residues. V was cut by 1 base and J by 0 bases, with 4 bases left in between. As DNA, the CDR3 is TGTGCCAGCAGCTTAGTTAACTCTGGAAACACCATATATTTT. This sequence encodes CASSLVNSGNTIYF.

This chain joins TRBV5-6 and TRBJ1-3; no firm D call. V lost 5 bases and J lost 6, with 15 bases in between. This CDR3 spans 14 amino acids. From germline, CDR1 is SGHDT and CDR2 YYEEEE. The CDR3 loop is CASRRSSVENTIYF. CDR3 nucleotide sequence: TGTGCCAGCAGGAGAAGCTCTGTTGAAAACACCATATATTTT.

V and J are TRBV2 and TRBJ2-4, with 11 bases aligning to TRBD2. J gave up 8 bases and V 6 bases, and 12 bases lay outside the gene matches. The CDR3 is made up of 16 amino acids. CDR1 SNHLY and CDR2 FYNNEI come from the germline V gene. The CDR3 DNA reads as TGTGCCAGCAGCCCCTCACTAGCGGGAGAGGGGGACATTCAGTACTTC. Protein: CASSPSLAGEGDIQYF. The variable domain in full, with the rest retrieved from reference TRBV2 and TRBJ2-4, is EPEVTQTPSHQVTQMGQEVILRCVPISNHLYFYWYRQILGQKVEFLVSFYNNEISEKSEIFDDQFSVERPDGSNFTLKIRSTKLEDSAMYFCASSPSLAGEGDIQYFGAGTRLSVL.

The chain employs TRBV21-1 and TRBJ2-3; TRBD2 is the table's D call and was not checked against the DNA. TRBV21-1 is deemed a pseudogene. This CDR3 comprises 20 residues. The CDR3 DNA is TGTGCCAGCAGCAAAGCCCTCACCGCCCCCCGGGTACCTAGCACAGATACGCAGTATTTT. Protein sequence: CASSKALTAPRVPSTDTQYF.

The chain uses TRBV6-6 and TRBJ1-1; perhaps TRBD1 as D (6 bases). The germline V and J ends were trimmed by 4 bases and 6 bases, with 9 bases remaining between them. CDR3 size: 12 residues. CDR1 is MNHNY and CDR2 is SVGAGI in the germline V gene (reference sequence). CDR3 sequence (DNA): TGTGCCAGCAGTTCTCAGGGGTCTGAAGCTTTCTTT. As protein: CASSSQGSEAFF.

This sequence joins TRBV19 and TRBJ2-7; 9 bases are shared with TRBD1. The CDR3 runs to 13 residues. V was clipped by 5 bases and J by 6 bases; unmatched bases: 5. In germline, CDR1 is LNHDA, CDR2 SQIVND (reference sequence). The CDR3 sequence: CASSLTGGGEQYF. The CDR3 region has the DNA TGTGCCAGTAGTCTGACAGGGGGAGGCGAGCAGTACTTC.

This chain links TRBV13 with TRBJ2-7; 12 positions match TRBD2. The CDR3 loop spans 19 amino acids. Germline values: CDR1 PRHDT, CDR2 FYEKMQ (reference sequence). Losses at the gene ends were 4 bases for V and 0 bases for J; bases not matched to a gene: 13. The CDR3 is CASSSLSRLAGASSYEQYF. CDR3 nucleotide sequence: TGTGCCAGCAGCTCCCTTTCCCGACTAGCGGGGGCCTCCTCCTACGAGCAGTACTTC.

CDR3 in DNA: TGCGCCAGCAGCTTGCTCGACTCTTGGACCCAGTACTTC. It yields the protein CASSLLDSWTQYF. The chain carries TRBV5-1 and TRBJ2-5; no reliable D call. The CDR3 consists of 13 residues. Germline V lookup: CDR1 SGHRS, CDR2 YFSETQ. V dropped 1 base and J dropped 7 bases, with 11 bases sitting between them.

This clone showed up just once. The CDR3 sequence is CASTRTGPSETQYF. The DNA for the CDR3 is TGTGCCAGTACCCGGACAGGGCCAAGTGAGACCCAGTACTTC. The chain joins TRBV19 to TRBJ2-5; 8 positions match TRBD1. Trimming took 7 bases from V and 5 from J; bases not matched to a gene: 9. From germline, CDR1 is LNHDA and CDR2 SQIVND (reference sequence). This CDR3 comprises 14 residues.

This clone was observed a single time. The chain uses TRBV6-1 and TRBJ2-2; weak D call: TRBD2 (5 bases). The CDR3 contains 16 residues. Trimming stripped 6 bases from V and 6 bases from J, with 20 bases between. Germline V gives CDR1 MNHNS, CDR2 SASEGT. CDR3 sequence: CASSEYTLSSAGELFF. CDR3 nucleotide sequence: TGTGCCAGCAGCGAATACACTTTAAGTAGCGCCGGGGAGCTGTTTTTT.

The V and J genes are TRBV2 and TRBJ1-2; the match to TRBD1 covers 9 bases. The CDR3 totals 14 residues. V gave up 3 bases and J gave up 4 bases; unmatched junction bases: 3. Germline-derived CDR1 and CDR2 are SNHLY and FYNNEI. Here the CDR3 reads CASSEWTGVYGYTF. The CDR3 coding sequence is TGTGCCAGCAGTGAGTGGACAGGGGTCTATGGCTACACCTTC.

V and J are TRBV5-1 and TRBJ1-2; TRBD1 aligns across 10 bases. Unmatched junction bases numbered 7, after V lost 4 bases and J lost 4 bases. This CDR3 spans 15 amino acids. The germline CDR1 and CDR2 sequences are SGHRS and YFSETQ. The DNA for the CDR3 is TGCGCCAGCAGCAGCGATGGGACAGGGGCCTATGGCTACACCTTC. It codes for CASSSDGTGAYGYTF.

This clone was found once. V usage is TRBV7-9 and J usage is TRBJ2-1; TRBD1 might be the D (5 bases). Deletions cut 5 bases from V and 5 bases from J, with 13 bases between. From germline, CDR1 is SEHNR and CDR2 FQNEAQ (reference sequence). This CDR3 has 14 amino acids. CDR3 nucleotides: TGTGCCAGCAGCGTAACGACAGAGAACAATGAGCAGTTCTTC. Translated: CASSVTTENNEQFF.

The chain has TRBV5-5 and TRBJ1-5; D is uncertain. Germline V gene lookup returns CDR1 SGHKS and CDR2 YYEKEE (reference sequence). The CDR3 is 16 amino acids. Trimming took 0 bases from V and 0 from J, leaving 10 bases between them. The CDR3 DNA follows: TGTGCCAGCAGCTTGGGGTTGGCAGTTAGCAATCAGCCCCAGCATTTT. Amino acids: CASSLGLAVSNQPQHF.

The V gene is TRBV9, the J gene TRBJ2-2; D is perhaps TRBD2 (6 bases). Trimming removed 5 bases at V and 3 bases at J, with 11 bases between. The CDR3 length is 14 residues. CDR1 is SGDLS, CDR2 YYNGEE, per germline. The CDR3 nucleotides read TGTGCCAGCAGAGTGGAGGGGTACACCGGGGAGCTGTTTTTT. Protein product: CASRVEGYTGELFF.

The rearrangement joins TRBV6-1 to TRBJ1-1; D is possibly TRBD1 (6 bases). CDR1 is MNHNS, CDR2 SASEGT, per germline. This CDR3 is 14 amino acids long. V lost 5 bases, J lost 1 base, and 11 bases lay in between. CDR3 in DNA: TGTGCCAGCAGTACAGGGTTCCCGAACACTGAAGCTTTCTTT. Amino acids: CASSTGFPNTEAFF.

DNA for the CDR3: TGTGCCAGCAGCTCCGCGGGCGGGGGCCCCTACGAGCAGTACTTC. Its translation is CASSSAGGGPYEQYF. The V call is TRBV5-4, the J call TRBJ2-7; perhaps TRBD2 as D (7 bases). The CDR3 is 15 residues long. Germline lookup yields CDR1 SGHNT and CDR2 YYREEE (reference sequence). The germline V and J ends were trimmed by 3 bases and 2 bases, with 15 bases remaining between them.

This clone was counted a single time. The V call is TRBV7-6, the J call TRBJ1-6, with a tentative D call TRBD1 (5 bases). Germline V gene data show CDR1 as SGHVS and CDR2 as FNYEAQ. The V gene lost 5 bases and the J gene lost 5 bases, with 13 bases spanning the gap. The CDR3 has 15 amino acids. The CDR3 region is CASSPQAVDNSPLHF. The CDR3 coding sequence is TGTGCCAGCAGCCCACAGGCGGTCGATAATTCACCCCTCCACTTT.

The V and J genes are TRBV29-1 and TRBJ2-7; the D is unclear. Germline V CDR1 and CDR2: SQVTM, ANQGSEA. CDR3 size: 13 residues. V was trimmed by 4 bases and J by 0 bases, leaving 10 bases between them. CDR3 nucleotide sequence: TGCAGCGTTGCAAACGGGTTCTCCTACGAGCAGTACTTC. Amino acid sequence: CSVANGFSYEQYF.

A single count supports this clone. This sequence joins TRBV6-1 and TRBJ2-2, with 9 bases fitting TRBD1. The germline V gene encodes CDR1 MNHNS and CDR2 SASEGT. The CDR3 has 15 residues. The V and J ends lost 7 bases and 1 base, in that order; junction bases with no gene match: 4. CDR3 region: CASKKGQGNTGELFF. CDR3 sequence (DNA): TGTGCCAGCAAGAAGGGACAGGGGAACACCGGGGAGCTGTTTTTT.

V is TRBV11-3 and J is TRBJ2-7, with no clear D. Trimming removed 4 bases from V and 3 bases from J, with 10 bases in between. The germline V gene encodes CDR1 SGHNT and CDR2 YENEEA. This CDR3 region has 13 residues. CDR3 nucleotides: TGTGCCAGCAGCTCCCCCTCGAGCTACGAGCAGTACTTC. This gives the protein CASSSPSSYEQYF.

The gene calls are TRBV27 and TRBJ2-1; the D is unclear. The germline V and J ends were trimmed by 5 bases and 6 bases, with 14 bases remaining between them. This CDR3 is 14 amino acids long. CDR1 and CDR2 from the germline V gene are MNHEY and SMNVEV (reference sequence). The CDR3 sequence is CASSAGSTANEQFF. The CDR3 region has the DNA TGTGCCAGCAGTGCCGGGTCCACGGCCAATGAGCAGTTCTTC.

V is TRBV14 and J is TRBJ2-1; the match to TRBD1 covers 9 bases. Germline-derived CDR1 and CDR2 are SGHDN and FVKESK. The trim removed 5 bases at V and 4 bases at J, leaving 9 bases unmatched. The CDR3 length is 16 residues. In DNA form, the CDR3 reads TGTGCCAGCAGCACACGGACAGGGGTGGGTTACAATGAGCAGTTCTTC. Its translation: CASSTRTGVGYNEQFF.